Only a few counts were recorded for the clone carrying this T cell receptor beta chain. The antigen is undetermined. These data originate in a study of human T cells and chemical hapten exposure. The CDR3 sequence is 12 residues long. V was pared by 9 bases and J by 8 bases, with 13 bases between. CDR1 is SNHLY and CDR2 is FYNNEI in the germline V gene. General observations from the study: Positively correlated with patch test score were the counts of PT1 expanded TCRs.

Time point defined: patch test 3, about 24 weeks after DPC sensitization. The treatment denotes: therapeutic diphenylcyclopropenone sensitization with weekly scalp DPC. Authors' methods: Sample TCR counts, which ranged from about 23,224 to 750,000, had a median of roughly 96,000. TCRdb reprocessed the RACE reads via MiXCR and lists one record per CDR3 protein. These V and J calls are TCRdb output, not the study's own analysis. Of more than 100,000 distinct CDR3 sequences in the sample, approximately 11% were seen once. The specimen comprised whole blood, sampled in connection with sensitization to the hapten diphenylcyclopropenone (DPC). The sequence was collected from a woman between 45 and 65 years old with alopecia areata. Some clones in this sample may be carry-over from other donors' samples. V gene TRBV2 combines with J gene TRBJ1-4, with D tentatively TRBD1 (6 bases). This chain's CDR3 is CARGGGQEKLFF. In DNA, the CDR3 is TGTGCCAGAGGGGGAGGGCAGGAAAAACTGTTTTTT. Complete variable domain (other parts from reference TRBV2 and TRBJ1-4): EPEVTQTPSHQVTQMGQEVILRCVPISNHLYFYWYRQILGQKVEFLVSFYNNEISEKSEIFDDQFSVERPDGSNFTLKIRSTKLEDSAMYFCARGGGQEKLFFGSGTQLSVL.